The source of this TCR beta chain is a study of molecular identifiers for immune sequencing clone quantification. On the study more broadly: Five portions were made in replicates from RNA of approximately 22,000 or 94,000 naive CD8 cells, and four underwent sequencing.

A note on this clonotype: The antigen remains unidentified. It may be a read error: a sequence one base away is much more abundant.

One entry per CDR3 protein, called by TCRdb with MiXCR from the PCR reads. The table shows hundreds of thousands of distinct CDR3 sequences, with about a quarter occurring only once. Study conclusions and caveats: Over 99% of CMV-specific effector molecules, but under 1% of naive ones, were in clones above 20 copies.

Sorted naive CD8 T cells, about 20,000 to 1,100,000, were sequenced from 10%, 30% or 50% RNA. The CDR3 extends over 15 amino acids. The germline CDR1 and CDR2 sequences are LGHDT and YNNKEL (reference sequence). The origin of this receptor is a human donor in good health. Some libraries in this study had Jurkat cell RNA spiked in. Input material: naive CD8+ T cells from blood, with Jurkat cell RNA spiked in. Documented subset: FACS-sorted CD8+CD4-CCR7+CD45RA+ naive T cells. The chain couples TRBV3-1 to TRBJ2-5; D is tentatively TRBD1 or TRBD2 (5 bases each). The CDR3 sequence is CASSQGGLPPGTLYF. CDR3 DNA sequence: TGTGCCAGCAGCCAAGGGGGTCTACCCCCGGGGACCCTGTACTTC.